This TCR beta chain was identified in a study of beta chain features in type 1 diabetes (dated by TCRdb to between 2017 and 2018). In the study overall: No differences in mean age, gender distribution, total cell number or subset yield were found between patients and healthy donors. In the study, TCRB repertoires of sorted circulating CD4+ T cell subsets from recently diagnosed type 1 diabetes patients were compared with those of matched healthy donors. A total of 85 million to 140 million sorted cells were examined across all samples, and a strong correlation was observed between cell number per subset and RNA yield. Whereas all 30 or so donors provided naive and central memory subsets, regulatory and stem cell-like memory subsets were isolated from just 8 patients and roughly eight healthy donors. The paper as a whole reports these results and caveats: Shorter templates might be favored by PCR, yet because patient and control samples were amplified and corrected together, any such skew would affect both groups equally. Sequencing cDNA rather than genomic DNA could over-represent highly expressing activated cells, although activation and CD3 levels did not differ between groups. Only small numbers of individuals were included in the HLA sub-analyses, which left unresolved whether HLA type had any influence on TCRB rearrangement. In all four CD4+ subsets, TCRB CDR3 length was moderately but significantly shorter in type 1 diabetes patients. Naive, central memory and regulatory TCRB repertoires appeared more similar among patients than among healthy donors. Patients with type 1 diabetes made fewer insertions and deleted more nucleotides at VDJ recombination sites, implying thymic rearrangement abnormalities.

This clone has only a few counts. Its antigen specificity is not known. No base-level quality is on record; no much larger clone is a single base apart. The High Capacity cDNA Reverse Transcription Kit was used to reverse transcribe all of the isolated RNA, meaning that expressed TCRB transcripts were what got sequenced. Deep immunoSEQ sequencing was performed on naive, central memory and regulatory T cell samples, with an average of roughly 3.6 million total reads per sample. After sorted cells were lysed in RLT buffer, RNA was extracted with DNase-treated RNeasy Micro or Mini kits, with the choice depending on cell number. To prevent cross-contamination, each cell subset was processed individually, whereas patient and healthy donor samples were processed jointly. TCRB sequences were amplified from cDNA with the immunoSEQ multiplex PCR, producing 87-bp fragments spanning the CDR3 region. Sequencing of the amplicons was done on the Illumina HiSeq platform. The paper's processing steps were these. Synthetic template baselines were used to correct PCR bias computationally, reads within Hamming distance 2 were collapsed together, and singletons that could not be merged were discarded. Reads were aligned against IMGT so that V, D and J genes, CDR3 length and insertions or deletions at six rearrangement sites could be assigned. Clonotype counts were normalized to sorted cell number within each subset before computing true diversity and Gini coefficients with the tcR R package. The overlap coefficient, calculated on TCRB nucleotide sequences, was used to measure repertoire sharing. In TCRdb, the immuneACCESS table is reduced to in-frame sequences with V and J assigned. These tables do not hold every clone; where another copy was compared, an unresolved V gene accounts for under half, and the others remain unexplained. V and J calls and clone size come straight from that table; D and trimming were deduced from the DNA. Counted in this sample were about 160,000 clones; approximately 8.8% of them appeared once. The top ten constitute 0.65% to 0.9% of the sample.

From each donor, a single peripheral blood sample of approximately 0.11 L on average was drawn into heparinised tubes. Using a panel that included CD45RO, CCR7, CD25, CD127, CD95 and CD27, naive, central memory, regulatory and stem cell-like memory CD4+ T cells were sorted on a BD FACSAria II. Every sorted population had a purity above 95%. PBMCs were separated immediately by Lymphoprep density gradient centrifugation and were stained directly, without being cultured. So that batch effects would be minimized, each experiment stained and sorted samples in pairs, pairing one healthy donor with one patient. CDR1 and CDR2, per the germline V gene, are MNHEY and SVGAGI. V loses 8 bases of germline sequence and J loses 3 bases, and the interval between the two ends is 14 bases. The CDR3 contains 13 residues, cysteine and phenylalanine counted. Here the CDR3 DNA is all that survives: 39 bases in frame from base 1.

The TCR comes from a young woman with type 1 diabetes. Material: central memory CD4+ T cells from blood. The rearrangement joined TRBV6-5 to TRBJ2-7; the D gene identity is not certain. CDR3 sequence: CASQLNSDYEQYF. DNA sequence: TGTGCCAGCCAACTAAATTCGGACTACGAGCAGTACTTC.